What follows is one TCR beta chain and its context. This specimen belongs to a study of blood T cell repertoires in COVID-19. In the study overall: The cDNA or gDNA used as material had been derived from T cells, B-cell-depleted T cells, or PBMCs.

In the original processing: Amplifying reference gene primers gave estimates of nucleated cell counts. Method: immunoSEQ multiplex PCR; TCRdb's copy keeps in-frame clones and lacks some. V and J calls plus clone size are reproduced from that table; the DNA served to infer D and trimming. The sample carries fewer than 400,000 clones, approximately 88% recorded once. The germline V gene has CDR1 MNHEY and CDR2 SVGAGI. The CDR3 is made up of 14 amino acids. Trimming took 5 bases from V and 1 from J; bases not matched to a gene: 5. Participant-reported clinical history was the basis for cohort assignment.

The rearrangement links TRBV6-5 to TRBJ2-7; 7 bases align to TRBD2. This TCR came from a man aged 55 to 70 who had recovered from COVID-19. Sequencing used PBMCs or T cells enriched from blood (not recorded which). In DNA, the CDR3 is TGTGCCAGCAGTCGTGGGGGGGGATCCTACGAGCAGTACTTC. It encodes CASSRGGGSYEQYF.